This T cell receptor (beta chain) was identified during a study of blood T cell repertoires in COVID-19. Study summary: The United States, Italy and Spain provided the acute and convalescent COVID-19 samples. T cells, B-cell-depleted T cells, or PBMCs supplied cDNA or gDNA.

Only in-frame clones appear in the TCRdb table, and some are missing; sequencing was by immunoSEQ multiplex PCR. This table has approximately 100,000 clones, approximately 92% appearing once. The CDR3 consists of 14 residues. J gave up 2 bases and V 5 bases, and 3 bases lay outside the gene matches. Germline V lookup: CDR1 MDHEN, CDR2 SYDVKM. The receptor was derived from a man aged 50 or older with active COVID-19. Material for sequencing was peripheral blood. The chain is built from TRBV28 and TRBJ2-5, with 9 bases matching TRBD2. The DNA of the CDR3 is TGTGCCAGCAGTGTTAGCGGGAGTCAAGAGACCCAGTACTTC. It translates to CASSVSGSQETQYF.